This T cell receptor (beta chain) was identified during a study of human T cells and chemical hapten exposure. Study information: Once 0.01% DPC had been applied to the upper back by patch test, readings were taken at 6 days.

The study used a library that attached unique molecular identifiers to individual cDNA molecules. From the RACE reads, TCRdb called clonotypes with MiXCR, one entry per CDR3 protein. The data contain 150,000 to 200,000 distinct CDR3 sequences, approximately 15% of them singletons. Sample time point: patch test 1, 2 weeks after DPC sensitization. Treatment denoted: therapeutic diphenylcyclopropenone sensitization with weekly scalp DPC. Prior to application of each patch test, blood was drawn. Looked up from germline, CDR1 is SGDLS and CDR2 is YYNGEE. V lost 3 bases to trimming and J lost 4 bases, with 13 bases between them. This CDR3 region has 15 residues. Only a few counts were recorded for this clonotype.

The source material was whole blood, sampled in connection with sensitization to the hapten diphenylcyclopropenone (DPC). This receptor was obtained from a woman in her twenties or thirties with alopecia areata. Some clones in this sample may be carry-over from other donors' samples. This chain connects TRBV9 to TRBJ2-2, with D perhaps TRBD1 or TRBD2 (5 bases each). The CDR3 DNA reads TGTGCCAGCAGCGCGGGGACGTACACCACCGGGGAGCTGTTTTTT. Translated, it gives CASSAGTYTTGELFF.